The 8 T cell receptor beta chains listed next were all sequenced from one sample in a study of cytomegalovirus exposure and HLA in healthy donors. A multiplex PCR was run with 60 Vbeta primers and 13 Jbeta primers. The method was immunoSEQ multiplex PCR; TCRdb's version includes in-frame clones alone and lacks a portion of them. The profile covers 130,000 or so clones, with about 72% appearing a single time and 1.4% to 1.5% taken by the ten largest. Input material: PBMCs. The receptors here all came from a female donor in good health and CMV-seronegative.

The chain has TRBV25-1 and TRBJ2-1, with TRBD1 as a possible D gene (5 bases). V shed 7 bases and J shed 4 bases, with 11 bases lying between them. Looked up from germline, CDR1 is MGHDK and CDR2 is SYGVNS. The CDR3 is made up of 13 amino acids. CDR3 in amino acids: CASNQQDYNEQFF. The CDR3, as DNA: TGTGCCAGCAACCAACAGGATTACAATGAGCAGTTCTTC.

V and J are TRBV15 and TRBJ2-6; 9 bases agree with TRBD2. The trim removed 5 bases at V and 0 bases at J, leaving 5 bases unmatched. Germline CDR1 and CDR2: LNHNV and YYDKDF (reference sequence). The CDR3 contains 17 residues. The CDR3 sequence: CATSPGLAYSGANVLTF. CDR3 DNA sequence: TGTGCCACCAGCCCGGGACTAGCTTACTCTGGGGCCAACGTCCTGACTTTC.

CDR3 in amino acids: CASWSPRHNTGELFF. The DNA of the CDR3 is TGTGCCAGCTGGTCCCCGAGACATAACACCGGGGAGCTGTTTTTT. The chain carries TRBV6-5 and TRBJ2-2; D gene unclear. This CDR3 has 15 residues. From germline, CDR1 is MNHEY and CDR2 SVGAGI. Trimming took off 8 bases at V and 2 bases at J, with 15 bases between the two ends.

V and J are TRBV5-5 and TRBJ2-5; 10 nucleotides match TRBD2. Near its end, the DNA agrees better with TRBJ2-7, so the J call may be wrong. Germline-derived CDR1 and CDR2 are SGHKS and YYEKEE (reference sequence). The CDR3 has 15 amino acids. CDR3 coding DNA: TGTGCCAGCAGCTTTACGCTAGCGGGAGCTAACGAGCAGTACTTC. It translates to CASSFTLAGANEQYF.

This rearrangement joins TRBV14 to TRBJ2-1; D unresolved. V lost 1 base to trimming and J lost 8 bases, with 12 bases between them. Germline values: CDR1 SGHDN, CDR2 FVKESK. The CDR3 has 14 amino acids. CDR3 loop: CASSQGIKRDEQFF. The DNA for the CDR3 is TGTGCCAGCAGCCAAGGAATCAAGCGAGATGAGCAGTTCTTC.

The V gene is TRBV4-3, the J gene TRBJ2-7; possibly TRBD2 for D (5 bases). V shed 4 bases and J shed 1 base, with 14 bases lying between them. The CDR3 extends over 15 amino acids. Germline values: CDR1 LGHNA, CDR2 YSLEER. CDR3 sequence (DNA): TGCGCCAGCAGCCCTAGCAGAAAAGCGTCCTACGAGCAGTACTTC. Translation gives CASSPSRKASYEQYF.

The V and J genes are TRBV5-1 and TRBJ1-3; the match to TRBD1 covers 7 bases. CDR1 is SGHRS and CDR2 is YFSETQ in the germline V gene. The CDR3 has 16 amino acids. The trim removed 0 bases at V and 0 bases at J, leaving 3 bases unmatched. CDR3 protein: CASSLEGQSSGNTIYF. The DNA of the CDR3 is TGCGCCAGCAGCTTGGAGGGACAGAGCTCTGGAAACACCATATATTTT.

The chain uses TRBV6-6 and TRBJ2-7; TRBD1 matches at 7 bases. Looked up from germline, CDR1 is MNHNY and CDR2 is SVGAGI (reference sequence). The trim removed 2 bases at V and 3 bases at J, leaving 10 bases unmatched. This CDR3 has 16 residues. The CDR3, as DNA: TGTGCCAGCAGTTACCCCTACGACAGGGATCGCTACGAGCAGTACTTC. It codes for CASSYPYDRDRYEQYF.